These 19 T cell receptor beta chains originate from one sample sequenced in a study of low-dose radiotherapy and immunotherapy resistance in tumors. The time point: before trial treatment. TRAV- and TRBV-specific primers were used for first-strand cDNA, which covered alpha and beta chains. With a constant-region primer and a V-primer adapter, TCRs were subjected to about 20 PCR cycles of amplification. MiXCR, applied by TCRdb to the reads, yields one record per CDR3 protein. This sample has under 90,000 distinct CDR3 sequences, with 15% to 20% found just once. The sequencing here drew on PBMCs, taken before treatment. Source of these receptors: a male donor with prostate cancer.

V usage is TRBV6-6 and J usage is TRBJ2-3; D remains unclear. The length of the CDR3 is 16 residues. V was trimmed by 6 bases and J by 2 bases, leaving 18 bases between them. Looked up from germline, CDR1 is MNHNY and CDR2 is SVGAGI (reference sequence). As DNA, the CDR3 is TGTGCCAGCAGGGCTCGTGGACCCCCATTCACAGATACGCAGTATTTT. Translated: CASRARGPPFTDTQYF.

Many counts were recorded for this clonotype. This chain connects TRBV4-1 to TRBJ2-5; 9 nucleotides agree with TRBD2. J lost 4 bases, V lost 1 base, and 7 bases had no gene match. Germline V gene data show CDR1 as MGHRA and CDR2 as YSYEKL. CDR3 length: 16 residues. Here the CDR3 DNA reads TGCGCCAGCAGCCAAGGGAGCGGGGGGTCCCGAGAGACCCAGTACTTC. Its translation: CASSQGSGGSRETQYF.

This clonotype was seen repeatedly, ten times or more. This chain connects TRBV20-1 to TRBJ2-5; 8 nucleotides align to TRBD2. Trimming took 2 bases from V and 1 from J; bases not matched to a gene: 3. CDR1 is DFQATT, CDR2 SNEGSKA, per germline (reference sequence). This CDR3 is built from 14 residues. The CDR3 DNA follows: TGCAGTGCTAGATTAGCGGGGCCCCAAGAGACCCAGTACTTC. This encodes CSARLAGPQETQYF.

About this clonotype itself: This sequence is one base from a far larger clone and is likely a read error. For the CDR3, the DNA is TGTGCCAGCAGTGCCTGCAATGAGCAGTTCTTC. As protein: CASSACNEQFF. The chain joins TRBV28 to TRBJ2-1; D ambiguous. The germline V gene encodes CDR1 MDHEN and CDR2 SYDVKM. The V end was cut by 5 bases, the J end by 6 bases, with 5 bases between. This CDR3 has 11 residues.

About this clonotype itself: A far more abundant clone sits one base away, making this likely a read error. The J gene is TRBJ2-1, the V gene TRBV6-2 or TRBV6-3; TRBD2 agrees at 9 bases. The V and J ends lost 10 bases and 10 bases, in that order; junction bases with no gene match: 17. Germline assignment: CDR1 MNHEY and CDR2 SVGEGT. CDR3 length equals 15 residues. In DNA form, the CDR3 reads TGTGCCAACAGCCCGGGGGGCGGGGGGGCCCAGGAGCAGTTCTTC. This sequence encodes CANSPGGGGAQEQFF.

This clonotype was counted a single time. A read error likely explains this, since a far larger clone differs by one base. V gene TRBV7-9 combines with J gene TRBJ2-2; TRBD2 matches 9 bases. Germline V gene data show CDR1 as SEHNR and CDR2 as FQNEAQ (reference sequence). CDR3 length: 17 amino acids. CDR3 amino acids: CDSSSLRAGGRTGELFF. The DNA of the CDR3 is TGTGACAGCAGCTCCCTCCGGGCGGGGGGGCGAACCGGGGAGCTGTTTTTT.

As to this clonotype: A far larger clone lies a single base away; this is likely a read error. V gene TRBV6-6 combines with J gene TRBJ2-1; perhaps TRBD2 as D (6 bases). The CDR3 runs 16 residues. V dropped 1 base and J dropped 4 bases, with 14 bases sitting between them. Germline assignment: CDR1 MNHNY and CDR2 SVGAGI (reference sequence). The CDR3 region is CASSYLGRGPYNEQFF. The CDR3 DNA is TGTGCCAGCAGTTACTTGGGGCGGGGCCCTTACAATGAGCAGTTCTTC.

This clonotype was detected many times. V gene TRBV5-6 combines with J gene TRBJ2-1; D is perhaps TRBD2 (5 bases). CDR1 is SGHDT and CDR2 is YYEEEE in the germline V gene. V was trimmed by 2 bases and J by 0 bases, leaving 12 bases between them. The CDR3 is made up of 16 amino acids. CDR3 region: CASSFLLSGSYNEQFF. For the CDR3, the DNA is TGTGCCAGCAGCTTCCTACTCAGCGGCTCCTACAATGAGCAGTTCTTC.

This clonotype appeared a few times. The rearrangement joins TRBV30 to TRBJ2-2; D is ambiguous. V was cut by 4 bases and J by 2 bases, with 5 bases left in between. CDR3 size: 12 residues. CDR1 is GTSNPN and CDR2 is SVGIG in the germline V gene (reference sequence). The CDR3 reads CAWTDNTGELFF. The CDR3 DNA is TGTGCCTGGACAGACAACACCGGGGAGCTGTTTTTT.

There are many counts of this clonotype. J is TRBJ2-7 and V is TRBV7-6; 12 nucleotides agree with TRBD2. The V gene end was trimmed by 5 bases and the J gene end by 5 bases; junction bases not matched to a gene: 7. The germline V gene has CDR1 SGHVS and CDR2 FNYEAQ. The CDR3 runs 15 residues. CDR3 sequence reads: CASSPSRLAGDEQYF. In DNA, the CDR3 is TGTGCCAGCAGCCCTTCCCGACTAGCGGGGGACGAGCAGTACTTC.

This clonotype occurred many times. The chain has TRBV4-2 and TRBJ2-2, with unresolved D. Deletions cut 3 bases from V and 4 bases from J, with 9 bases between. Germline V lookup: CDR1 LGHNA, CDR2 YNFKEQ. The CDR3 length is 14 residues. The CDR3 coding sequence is TGTGCCAGCAGCCAGTCGTCGGGCACCGGGGAGCTGTTTTTT. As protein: CASSQSSGTGELFF.

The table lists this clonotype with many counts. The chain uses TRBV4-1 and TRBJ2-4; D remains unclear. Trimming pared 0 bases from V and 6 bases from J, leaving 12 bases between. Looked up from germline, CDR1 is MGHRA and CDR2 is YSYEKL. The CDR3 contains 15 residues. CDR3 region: CASSQEVVGGNIQYF. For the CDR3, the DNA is TGCGCCAGCAGCCAAGAGGTAGTCGGCGGAAACATTCAGTACTTC.

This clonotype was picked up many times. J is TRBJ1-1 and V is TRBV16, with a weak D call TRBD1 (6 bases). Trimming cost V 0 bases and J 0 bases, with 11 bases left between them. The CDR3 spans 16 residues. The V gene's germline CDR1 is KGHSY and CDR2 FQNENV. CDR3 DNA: TGTGCCAGCAGCCAATCGCCAGGGGAAATGAACACTGAAGCTTTCTTT. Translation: CASSQSPGEMNTEAFF.

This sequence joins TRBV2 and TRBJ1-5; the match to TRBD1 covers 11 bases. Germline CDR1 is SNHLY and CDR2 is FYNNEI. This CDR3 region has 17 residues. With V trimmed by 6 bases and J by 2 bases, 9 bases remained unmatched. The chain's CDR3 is CASRPGQGVKGNQPQHF. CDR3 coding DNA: TGTGCCAGCAGGCCGGGACAGGGGGTCAAGGGCAATCAGCCCCAGCATTTT.

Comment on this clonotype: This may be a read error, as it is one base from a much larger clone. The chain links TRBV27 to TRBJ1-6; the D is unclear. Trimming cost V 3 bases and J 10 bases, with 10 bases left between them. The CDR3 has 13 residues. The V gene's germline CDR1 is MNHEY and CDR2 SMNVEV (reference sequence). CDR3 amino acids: CASSLELSSPLHF. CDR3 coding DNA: TGTGCCAGCAGTTTGGAACTGTCATCACCCCTCCACTTT.

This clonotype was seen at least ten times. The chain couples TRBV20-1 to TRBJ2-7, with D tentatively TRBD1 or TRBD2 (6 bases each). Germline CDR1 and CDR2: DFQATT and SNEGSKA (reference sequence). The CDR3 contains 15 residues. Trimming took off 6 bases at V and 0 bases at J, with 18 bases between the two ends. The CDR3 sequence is CSARGIGGTSYEQYF. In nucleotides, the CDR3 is TGCAGTGCCCGGGGGATAGGGGGGACCTCCTACGAGCAGTACTTC.

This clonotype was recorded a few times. The CDR3 spells CASSRDLSRSEQYF. The CDR3 DNA reads as TGTGCCAGCAGCCGGGACCTTTCGCGGAGCGAGCAGTACTTC. The gene calls are TRBV27 and TRBJ2-7; D tentatively fits TRBD1 or TRBD2 (5 bases each). There are 14 residues in the CDR3. Trimming removed 6 bases from V and 6 bases from J, with 18 bases in between. Germline V gene sequence: CDR1 MNHEY, CDR2 SMNVEV (reference sequence).

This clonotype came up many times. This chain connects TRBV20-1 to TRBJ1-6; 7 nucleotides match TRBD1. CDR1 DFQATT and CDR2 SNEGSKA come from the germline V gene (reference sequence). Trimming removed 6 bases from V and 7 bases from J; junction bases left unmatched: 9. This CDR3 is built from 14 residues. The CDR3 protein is CSAKSDRDNSPLHF. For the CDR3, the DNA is TGCAGTGCCAAATCCGACAGGGACAATTCACCCCTCCACTTT.

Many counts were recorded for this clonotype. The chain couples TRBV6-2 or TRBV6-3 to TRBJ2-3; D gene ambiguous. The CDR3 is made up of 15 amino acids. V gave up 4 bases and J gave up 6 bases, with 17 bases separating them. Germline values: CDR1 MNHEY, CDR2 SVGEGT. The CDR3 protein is CASSLGLPSADTQYF. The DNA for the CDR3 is TGTGCCAGCAGTTTGGGGTTGCCCTCGGCGGATACGCAGTATTTT.